This TCR beta chain was sequenced for a study of blood T cell repertoires in COVID-19. Background on the study: Material from acute and convalescent COVID-19 was sourced from the United States, Italy and Spain. In each case, the material was cDNA or gDNA derived from T cells, B-cell-depleted T cells, or PBMCs.

Cohort 3 recovery required two negative PCRs, clearance, or symptom resolution. This clone was found a few times. Per the study methods: Amplified reference gene primers provided the basis for estimating nucleated cell counts. TCRdb's copy holds only in-frame clones and misses some; the assay was immunoSEQ multiplex PCR. V and J calls and clone size are those listed in that table; D and trimming were worked out from the DNA. Here the sample spans roughly 150,000 clones, 80% to 90% being singletons. Germline V gene sequence: CDR1 SGHTA, CDR2 FQGNSA. J was trimmed by 7 bases and V by 1 base; bases with no gene match: 6. The CDR3 runs to 15 residues.

The chain has TRBV7-2 and TRBJ1-4; 7 bases agree with TRBD1. The sample comprised PBMCs or T cells enriched from blood (not recorded which). This receptor was taken from a man in his fifties or sixties who had recovered from COVID-19. The CDR3 sequence: CASSLGNRGGEKLFF. CDR3 DNA sequence: TGTGCCAGCAGCTTAGGAAACAGGGGTGGTGAAAAACTGTTTTTT.